These T cell receptor beta chains were read from a single sample in a study of human T cells and chemical hapten exposure. Each CDR3 protein is one row after TCRdb ran MiXCR on the RACE reads. Of fewer than 130,000 distinct CDR3 sequences listed, 9.5% to 11% were seen once; the top ten hold approximately 4%. The sample in question was whole blood, obtained in connection with sensitization to the hapten diphenylcyclopropenone (DPC). The receptors shown here come from a woman aged 40-49 years with alopecia areata. Some clones in this sample may be carry-over from other donors' samples. CDR3s include the opening cysteine and the closing phenylalanine or tryptophan. Each record gives: D gene, V gene, J gene, clone size, CDR3 DNA, CDR3 protein. A D gene is named only where the DNA matches it firmly. A clone size is listed for some rows: how often the clone was seen (once, few, many), or a class if it is expanded.

.,TRBV15,TRBJ2-2,few,TGTGCCACCAGCAGAGATGAAAACTTAAACACCGGGGAGCTGTTTTTT,CATSRDENLNTGELFF
TRBD2,TRBV10-3,TRBJ2-3,few,TGTGCCATCAGTGAAGGGAGGGGAAGCATGGATACGCAGTATTTT,CAISEGRGSMDTQYF
.,TRBV19,TRBJ2-6,.,TGTGCCAGTACCAACTCTGGGGCCAACGTCCTGACTTTC,CASTNSGANVLTF
.,TRBV5-6,TRBJ2-3,many,TGTGCCAGCAGCTTGGTGGCTCGCACAGATACGCAGTATTTT,CASSLVARTDTQYF
.,TRBV28,TRBJ2-1,.,TGTGCCAGCAGCACCTATGTGTCCTACAATGAGCAGTTCTTC,CASSTYVSYNEQFF
.,TRBV2,TRBJ1-5,many,TGTGCCAGCATGAGGGCCATTAATCAGCCCCAGCATTTT,CASMRAINQPQHF
.,TRBV29-1,TRBJ2-1,.,TGCAGCGTTGGCGGGGCCCCCTACAATGAGCAGTTCTTC,CSVGGAPYNEQFF
.,TRBV20-1,TRBJ2-1,few,TGCAGTGCTGAGGAAAATGAGCAGTTCTTC,CSAEENEQFF
TRBD1,TRBV12-3/TRBV12-4,TRBJ1-2,.,TGTGCCAGCAGTTTGGAGGCAGGGGGCTATCAAGGCTACACCTTC,CASSLEAGGYQGYTF
TRBD2,TRBV5-1,TRBJ2-1,.,TGCGCCAGCAGCGTCCTAGCGGAATCCAATGAGCAGTTCTTC,CASSVLAESNEQFF
.,TRBV7-8,TRBJ1-2,few,TGTGCCAGCAGCCCGACACCGACTCAAGTCTATGGCTACACCTTC,CASSPTPTQVYGYTF
TRBD2,TRBV6-5,TRBJ2-5,.,TGTGCCAGCAGCCGACGCGAGCGGGGGGTCCAAGAGACCCAGTACTTC,CASSRRERGVQETQYF
.,TRBV5-1,TRBJ1-6,.,TGCGCCAGCAGCCCACTGCCCGGTGGATCACCCCTCCACTTT,CASSPLPGGSPLHF
.,TRBV5-6,TRBJ2-4,many,TGTGCCAGCAGCTTGGGGGACAAAAACATTCAGTACTTC,CASSLGDKNIQYF
.,TRBV6-2/TRBV6-3,TRBJ2-4,many,TGTGCCAGCAGTTACAAAGGGATAGAAAACATTCAGTACTTC,CASSYKGIENIQYF
.,TRBV10-2,TRBJ2-3,few,TGCGCCAGCAGTTCAGCAGATACGCAGTATTTT,CASSSADTQYF
.,TRBV7-9,TRBJ2-3,few,TGTGCCAGCAGTGGAATATTAGATACGCAGTATTTT,CASSGILDTQYF
.,TRBV12-3/TRBV12-4,TRBJ1-5,few,TGTGCCAGCAGTTTTATGGCAGGGCACAATCAGCCCCAGCATTTT,CASSFMAGHNQPQHF
.,TRBV6-1,TRBJ2-2,few,TGTGCCACCCAGCATAGGTCAGGCGGACTAACCGGGGCCGGGGAGCTGTTTTTT,CATQHRSGGLTGAGELFF
TRBD2,TRBV9,TRBJ2-5,many,TGTGCCAGCAGCCCCCTCGGGGGGAATTGGGGAGAGACCCAGTACTTC,CASSPLGGNWGETQYF
.,TRBV6-5,TRBJ1-6,.,TGTGCCAGCAGTTACTCTACTGCACCCCTCCACTTT,CASSYSTAPLHF
.,TRBV30,TRBJ1-6,few,TGTGCCTGCGGGCGGGAGCGGAATAATTCACCCCTCCACTTT,CACGRERNNSPLHF
TRBD1,TRBV11-2,TRBJ2-6,few,TGTGCCAGCAGCCTCGGCTGGGACAGGGCTTCCGGGGCCAACGTCCTGACTTTC,CASSLGWDRASGANVLTF
.,TRBV7-9,TRBJ1-5,.,TGTGCCAGCAGCAGCAATGACCGCTACAATCAGCCCCAGCATTTT,CASSSNDRYNQPQHF
.,TRBV6-6,TRBJ1-6,few,TGTGCCAGCAGTCAAGGGTACGGACGTAATTCACCCCTCCACTTT,CASSQGYGRNSPLHF
.,TRBV5-1,TRBJ2-6,many,TGCGCCAGCAGCCCCGACCCCTTCGCCGGGGCCAACGTCCTGACTTTC,CASSPDPFAGANVLTF
TRBD2,TRBV13,TRBJ2-7,many,TGTGCCAGCAGCGCTCCGGGACTAAAAGGGTACGAGCAGTACTTC,CASSAPGLKGYEQYF
TRBD1,TRBV20-1,TRBJ1-5,.,TGCAGTGCGCTTAGGGACGGACAGGGGGCCTCTTATAGCAATCAGCCCCAGCATTTT,CSALRDGQGASYSNQPQHF
TRBD1,TRBV29-1,TRBJ1-4,many,TGCAGCGCCTCGATGGGACAGCTAGCGAATGAAAAACTGTTTTTT,CSASMGQLANEKLFF
TRBD2,TRBV30,TRBJ2-5,few,TGTGCCTGGAGTGCCACCAATAGCGGGTCCCAAGAGACCCAGTACTTC,CAWSATNSGSQETQYF
.,TRBV5-1,TRBJ2-7,few,TGCGCCAGCAGCTTGATGGGCCTGGGGGACTACGAGCAGTACTTC,CASSLMGLGDYEQYF
.,TRBV28,TRBJ2-6,.,TGTGCCAGCAAAGCCGCGGGACAGAGCTCTGGGGCCAACGTCCTGACTTTC,CASKAAGQSSGANVLTF
.,TRBV28,TRBJ2-7,.,TGTGCCAGCAAGCCCCCGCAGTTCTCCTACGAGCAGTACTTC,CASKPPQFSYEQYF
.,TRBV7-2,TRBJ1-1,many,TGTGCCAGCAGCTCCCAGAGGGGAATTGAAGCTTTCTTT,CASSSQRGIEAFF
.,TRBV7-9,TRBJ1-1,few,TGTGCCAGCAGCCGAGGGGCCGCGAACACTGAAGCTTTCTTT,CASSRGAANTEAFF
.,TRBV7-2,TRBJ1-4,many,TGTGCCAGCAGCCTCTCAGGGGTAGACGAAAAACTGTTTTTT,CASSLSGVDEKLFF
TRBD1,TRBV7-2,TRBJ1-1,few,TGTGCCAGCAGCCGCTGGGGGACAGGGGGGACCAACACTGAAGCTTTCTTT,CASSRWGTGGTNTEAFF
.,TRBV7-9,TRBJ2-3,many,TGTGCCAGCGCTCTCAGCTCAACCTCTCCAGATACGCAGTATTTT,CASALSSTSPDTQYF
TRBD1,TRBV4-3,TRBJ2-7,many,TGCGCCAGCAGCCAAGATGACAGGGTGCCCGAGCAGTACTTC,CASSQDDRVPEQYF
.,TRBV12-3/TRBV12-4,TRBJ2-7,few,TGTGCCAGCAGTCCTCAGGGGGGAAGCTCCTACGAGCAGTACTTC,CASSPQGGSSYEQYF
TRBD1,TRBV6-2/TRBV6-3,TRBJ2-5,.,TGTGCCAGCAGTTACTCTGGCAGGGGGCTCGGAGAGACCCAGTACTTC,CASSYSGRGLGETQYF
.,TRBV20-1,TRBJ2-7,many,TGCAGTGCTAGACCCCCTTGGGGGCGCGAGCAGTACTTC,CSARPPWGREQYF
.,TRBV7-2,TRBJ1-2,many,TGTGCCAGCAGCTCCGGGCCCTCTAACTATGGCTACACCTTC,CASSSGPSNYGYTF
TRBD2,TRBV20-1,TRBJ2-2,.,TGCAGTGCTAGATGGGAGGGACTAGCGTCAAGCGGGGAGCTGTTTTTT,CSARWEGLASSGELFF
TRBD2,TRBV20-1,TRBJ2-1,many,TGCAGTGCTAAACTAGCGGGAGGGCGATGGAATGAGCAGTTCTTC,CSAKLAGGRWNEQFF
TRBD2,TRBV15,TRBJ2-3,few,TGTGCCACCAGCAGGTCGACTAGCGGGGGCCTCACAGATACGCAGTATTTT,CATSRSTSGGLTDTQYF
.,TRBV19,TRBJ1-5,few,TGTGCCAGTACCGACATAGAGCATCAGCCCCAGCATTTT,CASTDIEHQPQHF
TRBD2,TRBV7-2,TRBJ2-3,.,TGTGCCAGCAGCCAAAGGGCCCTCGCTCTAGCGGGAGATGGATATACGCAGTATTTT,CASSQRALALAGDGYTQYF
TRBD1,TRBV12-3/TRBV12-4,TRBJ1-5,.,TGTGCCAGCAGTATAAACAGGGGTCAGCCCCAGCATTTT,CASSINRGQPQHF
.,TRBV24-1,TRBJ2-1,many,TGTGCCACCAGTGGAAATGCGAGACGGGGGGAGCAGTTCTTC,CATSGNARRGEQFF